This TCR beta chain was retrieved from a study of T cells in Graves' hyperthyroidism and ophthalmopathy. The overall study: Before any treatment, at initial diagnosis, peripheral blood was collected.

Amplification targeted TCR beta CDR3 regions from RNA transcripts. HTBI primers were used for first-round RT-PCR of the TCR CDR3. Using its own MiXCR run on the multiplex PCR reads, TCRdb lists one record per CDR3 protein. The repertoire holds 700,000 to 850,000 distinct CDR3 sequences, with around 40% as singletons. The germline V gene has CDR1 LGHNA and CDR2 YSLEER. This CDR3 is 15 amino acids long. Trimming pared 5 bases from V and 4 bases from J, leaving 18 bases between. Remarks on this clonotype: The antigen remains undetermined.

Study-wide results and caveats: A median around 5.9 months before onset, the model predicted ophthalmopathy.

Calling Graves' hyperthyroidism stable meant ophthalmopathy did not progress within 18 months. The specimen sequenced was blood. The V gene is TRBV4-3, the J gene TRBJ2-7; D ambiguous. The TCR was taken from a woman in her 40s with Graves' hyperthyroidism. CDR3 loop: CASSSKTTGGYEQYF. The DNA of the CDR3 is TGCGCCAGCAGCTCCAAAACCACCGGTGGATACGAGCAGTACTTC.